This T cell receptor (beta chain) was sequenced in a study of T cell repertoires in cytomegalovirus infection. Whole-study context: As its CMV epitopes, the study selected recently identified HLA-C-restricted and well-studied HLA-B-restricted targets. Based on public TCR beta signatures, there were indications of CMV infection and of a matching HLA type.

Each CDR3 protein gets one entry after TCRdb re-called the reads with MiXCR. The data hold 700,000 to 900,000 distinct CDR3 sequences, with roughly 29% observed a single time. Study-wide findings and caveats: The response measured ex vivo was dominated by TCR beta clonotypes (HLA-C-restricted and CMV-specific). Totalled public TCR beta family frequency picked out people who carried CMV plus the relevant HLA.

The V end was cut by 6 bases, the J end by 9 bases, with 15 bases between. The CDR3 is made up of 12 amino acids. Germline CDR1 and CDR2: LGHNT and FRNRAP. This clonotype has only a few counts. Its antigen is undetermined. Sequencing used cultured CD8+ T cells from PBMCs, obtained from culture after CMV antigen stimulation. The gene calls are TRBV12-5 and TRBJ2-7; perhaps D is TRBD1 or TRBD2 (6 bases each). This receptor was identified in a human donor in good health (CMV status not recorded). Some clones in this sample may be carry-over from other donors' samples. The CDR3 sequence is CASGMGGNPQYF. The CDR3 DNA is TGTGCTAGTGGAATGGGGGGCAACCCGCAGTACTTC.